This T cell receptor (beta chain) was captured in a study of T cells in Graves' hyperthyroidism and ophthalmopathy. RNA transcripts provided the source from which TCR beta CDR3 regions were amplified. Carried out on the TCR CDR3, a first-round RT-PCR used the HTBI primer set. TCRdb recomputed calls from the multiplex PCR reads with MiXCR, one row per CDR3 protein. The profile shows under 300,000 distinct CDR3 sequences, about an eighth of them singletons. This clonotype was seen just once. At one end, the junction sequence differs from germline, possibly due to a read error. CDR3 length: 15 amino acids. CDR1 and CDR2 (germline): SGHTS, YDEGEE.

The material sequenced was blood. The TCR was taken from a young woman with Graves' hyperthyroidism that later progressed to Graves' ophthalmopathy. This chain links TRBV5-8 with TRBJ1-2; D gene uncertain. This CDR3 reads CASSQESQPSNGYTF. In DNA, the CDR3 is TGCGCCAGCAGCCAAGAGTCACAGCCCTCCAATGGCTACACCTTC.